The 7 T cell receptor beta chains presented below share a single source sample, sequenced in a study of beta chain bispecific antibodies for T cell cancers. T cells were expanded from blood mononuclear cells for three to four days with anti-CD3 OKT3 or CD3/CD28 beads. The antigens of these receptors remain unknown. Whole-study findings and limits: Most targeted TRBV signal came from the leukemia cell line cells, not normal T cells. Anti-TRBV12 exposure, compared with anti-CD19, reduced the TRBV12-3 proportion of TRBV signal by approximately 99%.

MiXCR, run by TCRdb on the 5' RACE reads, gives a single entry per CDR3 protein. Here the sample spans about 20,000 distinct CDR3 sequences, more than 2% being singletons. The sequencing used healthy donor T cells cultured with leukemia cells, collected from a culture containing a bispecific antibody targeting TCR Vbeta12. The origin of the receptors is a human donor in good health. Some clones in this sample may be carry-over from other donors' samples.

This clonotype has at least ten counts. The chain carries TRBV6-5 and TRBJ1-2; D uncertain. The CDR3 is made up of 13 amino acids. Trimming removed 5 bases from V and 5 bases from J, with 12 bases in between. Germline CDR1 is MNHEY and CDR2 is SVGAGI. The CDR3 here is CASSVRGDYGYTF. The CDR3 DNA reads TGTGCCAGCAGTGTCCGCGGGGATTATGGCTACACCTTC.

This clonotype was seen at least ten times. V usage is TRBV6-1 and J usage is TRBJ2-7; TRBD1 agrees at 9 bases. Per germline, CDR1 MNHNS and CDR2 SASEGT. V dropped 10 bases and J dropped 2; count of bases not matched to a gene: 3. The CDR3 has 12 residues. The CDR3 nucleotides are TGTGCCACCCGGACAGGGGCCTACGAGCAGTACTTC. Protein product: CATRTGAYEQYF.

The chain couples TRBV5-4 to TRBJ2-2; D is uncertain. This CDR3 has 15 amino acids. Trimming took off 7 bases at V and 4 bases at J, with 17 bases between the two ends. Germline V gene lookup returns CDR1 SGHNT and CDR2 YYREEE (reference sequence). The CDR3 sequence is CASSHRVGPTGELFF. Here the CDR3 DNA reads TGTGCCAGCTCCCACCGGGTCGGCCCCACCGGGGAGCTGTTTTTT.

The table lists this clonotype with many counts. The V call is TRBV28, the J call TRBJ2-5; 8 positions agree with TRBD2. Germline CDR1 and CDR2: MDHEN and SYDVKM. This CDR3 region has 15 residues. V trimming: 4 bases; J trimming: 2 bases; junction bases outside the gene matches: 6. The CDR3 coding sequence is TGTGCCAGCAGTTCGGGACTAGAGAGACAAGAGACCCAGTACTTC. Amino acid sequence: CASSSGLERQETQYF.

This clonotype has at least ten counts. This chain joins TRBV14 and TRBJ1-1, with D hard to call. This CDR3 comprises 15 residues. V lost 4 bases to trimming and J lost 1 base, with 13 bases between them. Per germline, CDR1 SGHDN and CDR2 FVKESK. CDR3 in DNA: TGTGCCAGCAGCCCCCGGGCATACGGGAACACTGAAGCTTTCTTT. It specifies CASSPRAYGNTEAFF. Full variable domain (missing parts from reference TRBV14 and TRBJ1-1): EAGVTQFPSHSVIEKGQTVTLRCDPISGHDNLYWYRRVMGKEIKFLLHFVKESKQDESGMPNNRFLAERTGGTYSTLKVQPAELEDSGVYFCASSPRAYGNTEAFFGQGTRLTVV.

This clonotype was seen a handful of times. This sequence joins TRBV6-6 and TRBJ2-3, with D perhaps matching TRBD2 (6 bases). The CDR3 length is 15 residues. V was trimmed by 6 bases and J by 7 bases, leaving 20 bases between them. Germline V gene data show CDR1 as MNHNY and CDR2 as SVGAGI (reference sequence). The CDR3 reads CASSPFGGRNHTQYF. As DNA, the CDR3 is TGTGCCAGCAGCCCCTTCGGAGGGCGAAATCATACGCAGTATTTT.

This clonotype was counted many times. V gene TRBV27 combines with J gene TRBJ2-7; 8 nucleotides line up with TRBD1. Germline-derived CDR1 and CDR2 are MNHEY and SMNVEV (reference sequence). This CDR3 has 15 residues. V trimming: 3 bases; J trimming: 7 bases; junction bases outside the gene matches: 11. CDR3 residues: CASSLSRDRSREQYF. The CDR3, as DNA: TGTGCCAGCAGTTTGAGCCGGGACAGGAGTAGGGAGCAGTACTTC.